The present T cell receptor beta chain was sequenced within a study of cytomegalovirus exposure and HLA in healthy donors. Data came from immunoSEQ multiplex PCR; TCRdb stores just in-frame clones and leaves some out. The sample yields a few hundred thousand clones, around 88% seen once. CDR3 length: 12 amino acids. The germline CDR1 and CDR2 sequences are SGHNT and YYREEE (reference sequence). V was pared by 5 bases and J by 3 bases, with 8 bases between. The sequence was obtained from a woman aged 18 to 35 in good health and CMV-seronegative. The V gene is TRBV5-4, the J gene TRBJ2-5; a weak D match, TRBD1 (5 bases). Material: PBMCs. The DNA of the CDR3 is TGTGCCAGCAGGCTAGGGGAAGAGACCCAGTACTTC. This codes for CASRLGEETQYF.